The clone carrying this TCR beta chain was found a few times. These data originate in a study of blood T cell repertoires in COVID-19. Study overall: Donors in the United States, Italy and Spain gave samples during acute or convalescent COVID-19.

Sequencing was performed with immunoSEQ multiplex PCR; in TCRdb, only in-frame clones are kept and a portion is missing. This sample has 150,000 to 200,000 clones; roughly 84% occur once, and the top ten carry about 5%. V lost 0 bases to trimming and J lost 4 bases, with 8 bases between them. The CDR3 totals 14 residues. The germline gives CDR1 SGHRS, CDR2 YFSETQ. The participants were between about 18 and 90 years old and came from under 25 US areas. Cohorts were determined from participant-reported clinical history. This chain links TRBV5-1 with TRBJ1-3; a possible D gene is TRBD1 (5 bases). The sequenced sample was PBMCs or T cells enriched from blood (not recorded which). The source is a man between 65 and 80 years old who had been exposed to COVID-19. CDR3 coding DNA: TGCGCCAGCAGCTTGGGGCCAGGGGGAAACACCATATATTTT. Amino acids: CASSLGPGGNTIYF.